This T cell receptor beta chain derives from a study of T cells expressing NK-cell markers. Across the study: Beta-chain profiling covered CD3+CD56+NKG2C+, CD3+CD56+NKG2C- and CD3+CD56-NKG2C+ sorted subsets. Most of the eight sequenced donors were HCMV-seropositive; one was seronegative.

Synthesis of TCR beta cDNA relied on 5'RACE template switching carrying UMIs. TCRdb re-analyzed the 5' RACE reads; it lists each CDR3 protein once, without DNA. The specimen's table records 550,000 to 600,000 distinct CDR3 sequences. Germline V lookup: CDR1 MGHRA, CDR2 YSYEKL. The CDR3 length is 16 residues. The chain joins TRBV4-1 to TRBJ2-1; TCRdb designates TRBD2, a call that cannot be tested without DNA. This clonotype was sampled from a young man in good health. Sequencing input: blood T cells: a sorted CD56 or NKG2C T cell subset, CD4+ or CD8+ T cells, or bulk PBMC T cells (not recorded which). The CDR3 loop is CASQDTTSGTSNEQFF.